The 7 T cell receptor beta chains given below trace back to one sample, sequenced in a study of blood T cell repertoires in COVID-19. Libraries were prepared by immunoSEQ multiplex PCR; TCRdb keeps only in-frame clonotypes and omits some of them. The top ten hold 2.5% to 4% of the sample, which has over 100,000 clones, about 80% seen once. The specimen sequenced was peripheral blood. The receptor source for this set is an elderly woman with active or convalescent COVID-19.

The chain employs TRBV25-1 and TRBJ1-4, with unresolved D. CDR1 and CDR2 from the germline V gene are MGHDK and SYGVNS. Trimming left V 2 bases short and J 7 bases short, with 14 bases between. The CDR3 runs to 15 residues. CDR3 sequence: CASSEVFSGREKLFF. The CDR3 bases are TGTGCCAGCAGTGAAGTTTTCAGTGGTCGTGAAAAACTGTTTTTT.

This chain's CDR3 is CASSPTGGGIGEQYF. The CDR3 DNA reads as TGTGCCAGCAGCCCCACGGGCGGGGGAATCGGCGAGCAGTACTTC. V and J are TRBV13 and TRBJ2-7; TRBD2 matches at 7 bases. J was trimmed by 6 bases and V by 5 bases; bases with no gene match: 13. CDR1 PRHDT and CDR2 FYEKMQ come from the germline V gene (reference sequence). The CDR3 consists of 15 residues. Based on the CDR3 plus reference TRBV13 and TRBJ2-7, the full variable domain is AAGVIQSPRHLIKEKRETATLKCYPIPRHDTVYWYQQGPGQDPQFLISFYEKMQSDKGSIPDRFSAQQFSDYHSELNMSSLELGDSALYFCASSPTGGGIGEQYFGPGTRLTVT.

V gene TRBV15 combines with J gene TRBJ2-3; D may be TRBD2 (6 bases). Germline V CDR1 and CDR2: LNHNV, YYDKDF (reference sequence). Trimming removed 1 base from V and 2 bases from J, with 10 bases in between. CDR3 length equals 15 residues. CDR3 coding DNA: TGTGCCACCAGCAGAGTAGGAGGGCTCACAGATACGCAGTATTTT. Protein sequence: CATSRVGGLTDTQYF.

The rearrangement links TRBV24-1 to TRBJ2-1, with 7 bases identical to TRBD2. CDR1 is KGHDR and CDR2 is SFDVKD in the germline V gene. With V trimmed by 0 bases and J by 5 bases, 12 bases remained unmatched. The CDR3 spans 18 residues. CDR3 amino acids: CATSDLPTSPGYHNEQFF. The CDR3 DNA reads as TGTGCCACCAGTGATTTGCCGACTAGCCCAGGATACCACAATGAGCAGTTCTTC.

The chain joins TRBV3-1 (or the pseudogene TRBV3-2) to TRBJ2-2, with 7 bases fitting TRBD1. The junction had 4 bases not matched to a gene; V was cut back by 6 bases and J by 3 bases. Germline CDR1 and CDR2: LGHDT and YNNKEL (reference sequence). This CDR3 is built from 14 residues. CDR3: CASRPDRDTGELFF. Here the CDR3 DNA reads TGTGCCAGCAGACCCGACAGGGACACCGGGGAGCTGTTTTTT.

This chain links TRBV5-1 with TRBJ1-2; no clear D gene. V shed 6 bases and J shed 4 bases, with 13 bases lying between them. Germline-derived CDR1 and CDR2 are SGHRS and YFSETQ. The CDR3 consists of 13 residues. The CDR3 reads CASTRVTGYGYTF. The CDR3 DNA sequence: TGCGCCAGCACGCGGGTGACCGGCTATGGCTACACCTTC.

This chain uses TRBV27 with TRBJ1-1; perhaps TRBD1 as D (6 bases). V dropped 6 bases and J dropped 5 bases, with 16 bases sitting between them. CDR3 length equals 14 residues. Per germline, CDR1 MNHEY and CDR2 SMNVEV (reference sequence). The DNA for the CDR3 is TGTGCCAGCAGCCTACTACAGGGTAGTACTGAAGCTTTCTTT. Translated: CASSLLQGSTEAFF.